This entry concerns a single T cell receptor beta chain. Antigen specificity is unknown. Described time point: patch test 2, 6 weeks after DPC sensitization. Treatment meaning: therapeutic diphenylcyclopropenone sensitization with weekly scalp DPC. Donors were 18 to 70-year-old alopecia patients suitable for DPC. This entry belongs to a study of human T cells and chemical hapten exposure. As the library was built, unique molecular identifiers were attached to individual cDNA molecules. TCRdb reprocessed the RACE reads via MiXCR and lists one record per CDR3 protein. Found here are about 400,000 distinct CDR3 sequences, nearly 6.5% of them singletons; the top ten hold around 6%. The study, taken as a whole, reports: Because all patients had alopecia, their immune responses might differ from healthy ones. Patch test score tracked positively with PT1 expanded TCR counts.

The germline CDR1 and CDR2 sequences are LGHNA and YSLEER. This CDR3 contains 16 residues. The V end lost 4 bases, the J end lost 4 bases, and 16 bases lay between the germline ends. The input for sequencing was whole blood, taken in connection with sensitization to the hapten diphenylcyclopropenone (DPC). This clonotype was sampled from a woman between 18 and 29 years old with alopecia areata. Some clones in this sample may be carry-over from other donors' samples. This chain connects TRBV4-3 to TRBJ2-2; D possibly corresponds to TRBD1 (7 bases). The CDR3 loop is CASSPEGAQSTGELFF. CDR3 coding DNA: TGCGCCAGCAGCCCGGAGGGGGCGCAGAGCACCGGGGAGCTGTTTTTT.